This paragraph covers one TCR beta chain sequence. Its specificity is unknown. This entry is derived from a study of T-cell memory formation after mild COVID-19. Study-level background: Across donors, TCR clusters were largely donor specific. Broader study findings: Balance between CD4 and CD8 was seen in clones contracting day 15 to 85, and a CD4+ lean was seen in later expanders.

The CDR3 is 13 amino acids. After removal of 7 bases from V and 5 bases from J, the junction contained 6 bases not matched to a gene. In germline, CDR1 is WSHSY, CDR2 SAAADI. From 5'RACE with constant-segment primers came TCR alpha and TCR beta cDNA libraries that carried sample barcodes and UMIs. TCRdb fed the 5' RACE reads into MiXCR, producing one record per CDR3 protein. The sample has 80,000 to 95,000 distinct CDR3 sequences, roughly 25% seen once. This receptor was taken from a man between 18 and 35 years old who had mild COVID-19 (a few samples of this study predate the infection). Cell type and time point are not known. What was sequenced was PBMCs or a T cell subset sorted from them (not recorded which). The V call is TRBV10-2, the J call TRBJ2-7, with TRBD1 matching over 9 bases. CDR3 protein: CASNPTGGDEQYF. CDR3 nucleotides: TGCGCCAGCAACCCGACAGGGGGGGACGAGCAGTACTTC.